This T cell receptor (beta chain) was documented in a study of cytomegalovirus exposure and HLA in healthy donors. Findings of the study overall: Many donors shared some public TCRs, even though most TCR sequences were rare.

A remark on this clone: What it recognizes is unknown.

The method was immunoSEQ multiplex PCR; TCRdb's version includes in-frame clones alone and lacks a portion of them. The table shows 150,000 or so clones, with about 87% occurring only once. The CDR3 spans 15 residues. The J gene is TRBJ1-4, the V gene TRBV21-1; the table gives TRBD1 as D, unverified against the DNA. TRBV21-1 is marked as a pseudogene. Sequenced input: PBMCs. The source is a woman between 25 and 40 years old in good health and CMV-seropositive. CDR3 residues: CASSSRDSANEKLFF. The DNA of the CDR3 is TGTGCCAGCAGCAGCCGGGACAGCGCCAATGAAAAACTGTTTTTT.